These 2 T cell receptor beta chains were all obtained from the same sample, sequenced in a study of cytomegalovirus exposure and HLA in healthy donors. The PCR contained 60 Vbeta and 13 Jbeta primers. This table comes from immunoSEQ multiplex PCR, and its TCRdb copy is limited to in-frame clones, with some not included. The sample consists of about 140,000 clones, 76% of them appearing once. The material sequenced was PBMCs. All receptors derive from a man between 18 and 29 years old in good health and CMV-seronegative.

The chain combines TRBV9 with TRBJ2-7; TRBD2 is a possible D gene (6 bases). This CDR3 is 15 amino acids long. V was cut by 0 bases and J by 0 bases, with 10 bases left in between. Germline assignment: CDR1 SGDLS and CDR2 YYNGEE. CDR3 in amino acids: CASSVDGGFSYEQYF. The CDR3 DNA reads TGTGCCAGCAGCGTAGACGGGGGTTTCTCCTACGAGCAGTACTTC. The variable domain in full, with the rest retrieved from reference TRBV9 and TRBJ2-7, is DSGVTQTPKHLITATGQRVTLRCSPRSGDLSVYWYQQSLDQGLQFLIQYYNGEERAKGNILERFSAQQFPDLHSELNLSSLELGDSALYFCASSVDGGFSYEQYFGPGTRLTVT.

The CDR3 DNA reads TGTGCCAGCAGCACCTCCATAGGACTGACGTTTAGTATGGCCAAAAACATTCAGTACTTC. It yields the protein CASSTSIGLTFSMAKNIQYF. This chain links TRBV21-1 with TRBJ2-4; the table's D call, TRBD2, was not checked against the DNA. TRBV21-1 is given as a pseudogene. CDR3 length: 20 residues.